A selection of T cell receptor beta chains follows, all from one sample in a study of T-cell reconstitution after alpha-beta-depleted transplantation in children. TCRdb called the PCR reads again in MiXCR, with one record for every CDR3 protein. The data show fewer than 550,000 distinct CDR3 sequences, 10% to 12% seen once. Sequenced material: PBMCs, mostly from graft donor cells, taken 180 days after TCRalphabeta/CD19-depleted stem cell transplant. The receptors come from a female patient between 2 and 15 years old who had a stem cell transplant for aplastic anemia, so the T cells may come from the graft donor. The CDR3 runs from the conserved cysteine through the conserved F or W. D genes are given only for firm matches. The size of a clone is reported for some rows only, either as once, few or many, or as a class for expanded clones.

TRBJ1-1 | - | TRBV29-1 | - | CSVRAASGGGTEAFF | TGCAGCGTGAGGGCAGCGTCGGGGGGCGGCACTGAAGCTTTCTTT
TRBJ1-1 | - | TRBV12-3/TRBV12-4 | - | CASSLVSGRDEAFF | TGTGCCAGCAGTTTAGTGTCGGGCCGCGATGAAGCTTTCTTT
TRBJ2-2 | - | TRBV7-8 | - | CASSLAGAGAGELFF | TGTGCCAGCAGCTTGGCAGGGGCGGGGGCTGGGGAGCTGTTTTTT
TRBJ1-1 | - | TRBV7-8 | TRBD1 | CASSPTGGTLGTEAFF | TGTGCCAGCAGCCCCACAGGGGGCACCTTAGGCACTGAAGCTTTCTTT
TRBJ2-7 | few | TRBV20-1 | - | CSARGDKTYEQYF | TGCAGTGCTAGGGGGGACAAGACCTACGAGCAGTACTTC
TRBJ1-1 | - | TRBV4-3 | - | CASSQGPRQLNTEAFF | TGCGCCAGCAGCCAAGGTCCAAGACAGTTGAACACTGAAGCTTTCTTT
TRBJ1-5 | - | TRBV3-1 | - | CASSQSWGNQPQHF | TGTGCCAGCAGCCAAAGCTGGGGCAATCAGCCCCAGCATTTT
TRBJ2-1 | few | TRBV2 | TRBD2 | CASSESTSGSLYEQFF | TGTGCCAGCAGTGAATCGACTAGCGGGAGTTTATATGAGCAGTTCTTC
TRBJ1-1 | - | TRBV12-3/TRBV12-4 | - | CASSFPLGRGNTEAFF | TGTGCCAGCAGTTTTCCTTTGGGCAGGGGAAACACTGAAGCTTTCTTT
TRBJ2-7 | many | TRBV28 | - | CASSQLVGREQYF | TGTGCCAGCAGTCAACTAGTTGGGCGCGAGCAGTACTTC
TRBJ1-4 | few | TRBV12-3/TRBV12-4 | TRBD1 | CASSFRTSGTGEKLFF | TGTGCCAGCAGTTTTAGGACTTCCGGGACAGGGGAAAAACTGTTTTTT
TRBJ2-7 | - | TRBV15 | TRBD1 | CATSFQDRGYEQYF | TGTGCCACCAGCTTTCAGGACAGGGGCTACGAGCAGTACTTC
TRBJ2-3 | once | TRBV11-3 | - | CASSLEGRSDTQYF | TGTGCCAGCAGCTTAGAGGGAAGATCAGATACGCAGTATTTT
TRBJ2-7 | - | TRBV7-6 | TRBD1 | CASSLATGQTPYEQYF | TGTGCCAGCAGCTTAGCGACGGGACAGACACCGTACGAGCAGTACTTC
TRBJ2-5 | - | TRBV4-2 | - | CASSNRESETQYF | TGTGCCAGCAGCAACCGGGAGTCAGAGACCCAGTACTTC
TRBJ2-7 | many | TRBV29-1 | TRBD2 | CSALTLTSGGEQYF | TGCAGCGCTCTCACGCTGACTAGCGGGGGCGAGCAGTACTTC
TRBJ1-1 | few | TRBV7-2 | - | CASSVAGLRGATEAFF | TGTGCCAGCAGCGTGGCGGGGCTCCGTGGGGCCACTGAAGCTTTCTTT
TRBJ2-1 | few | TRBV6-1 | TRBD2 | CASSEGTSGHNEQFF | TGTGCCAGCAGTGAAGGGACTAGCGGGCACAATGAGCAGTTCTTC
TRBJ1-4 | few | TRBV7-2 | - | CASSEGVKGEKLFF | TGTGCCAGCAGCGAAGGGGTCAAAGGGGAAAAACTGTTTTTT
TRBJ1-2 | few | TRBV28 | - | CASRLNPTGHLHGYTF | TGTGCCAGCAGGCTCAACCCCACGGGACACCTACATGGCTACACCTTC
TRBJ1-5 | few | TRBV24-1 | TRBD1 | CATSDSQGAPTQPQHF | TGTGCCACCAGTGATTCCCAGGGGGCTCCAACCCAGCCCCAGCATTTT
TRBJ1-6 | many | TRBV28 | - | CASSLNRRRGSNSPLHF | TGTGCCAGCAGTTTAAATCGTCGCCGGGGGTCTAATTCACCCCTCCACTTT
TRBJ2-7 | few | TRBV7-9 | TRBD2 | CASSFSVAGDYEQYF | TGTGCCAGCAGCTTTTCGGTAGCGGGAGACTACGAGCAGTACTTC
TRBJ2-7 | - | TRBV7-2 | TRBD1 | CASLEDRGAYEQYF | TGTGCCAGCTTAGAGGACAGGGGGGCCTACGAGCAGTACTTC
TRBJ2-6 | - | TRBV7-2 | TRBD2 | CASSWTSGSSGANVLTF | TGTGCCAGCAGCTGGACTAGCGGGAGCTCTGGGGCCAACGTCCTGACTTTC
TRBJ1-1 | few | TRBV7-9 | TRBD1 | CASRTGGTENTEAFF | TGTGCCAGCAGAACTGGCGGGACAGAGAACACTGAAGCTTTCTTT